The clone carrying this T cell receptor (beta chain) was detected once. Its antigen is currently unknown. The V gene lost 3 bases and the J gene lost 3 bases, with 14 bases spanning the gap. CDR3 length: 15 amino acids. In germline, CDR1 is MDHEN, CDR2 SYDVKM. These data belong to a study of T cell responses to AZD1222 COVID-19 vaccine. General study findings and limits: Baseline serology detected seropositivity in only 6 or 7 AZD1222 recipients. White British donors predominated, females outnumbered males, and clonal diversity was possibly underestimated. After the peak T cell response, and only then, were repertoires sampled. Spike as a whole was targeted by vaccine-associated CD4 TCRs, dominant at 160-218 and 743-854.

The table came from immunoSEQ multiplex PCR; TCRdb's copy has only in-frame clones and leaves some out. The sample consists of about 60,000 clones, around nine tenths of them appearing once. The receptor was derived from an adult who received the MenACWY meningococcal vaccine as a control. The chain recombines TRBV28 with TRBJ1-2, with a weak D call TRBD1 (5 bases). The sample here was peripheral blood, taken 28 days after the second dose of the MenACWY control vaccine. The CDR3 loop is CASSLGEGRYYGYTF. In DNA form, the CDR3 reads TGTGCCAGCAGTTTGGGGGAGGGGCGCTACTATGGCTACACCTTC.